The T cell receptor (beta chain) under discussion was sequenced for a study of response to subunit inactivated influenza vaccine. TCRdb reprocessed the RT-PCR reads with MiXCR, giving one entry per CDR3 protein. The sample carries about 570,000 distinct CDR3 sequences, approximately 10% recorded once. The CDR3 has 16 amino acids. J gave up 4 bases and V 6 bases, and 11 bases lay outside the gene matches. Germline loops: CDR1 SEHNR, CDR2 FQNEAQ (reference sequence). These same data were also listed under a study on T cells expressing NK-cell markers. This second study says: Researchers built TCR beta cDNA using 5'RACE template switching with UMIs. Where a handful of donors were concerned, these clonotypes also led the CD3+CD56-NKG2C+ fraction.

This chain links TRBV7-9 with TRBJ2-3, with 9 bases matching TRBD2. The receptor's source is a middle-aged man who received an inactivated influenza vaccine. Sequencing was performed on PBMCs from blood, taken on the day of vaccination. CDR3 in amino acids: CASRQGLASFADTQYF. The CDR3 DNA is TGTGCCAGCAGGCAAGGACTAGCGAGTTTCGCAGATACGCAGTATTTT. The whole variable domain, filled in from reference TRBV7-9 and TRBJ2-3, reads DTGVSQNPRHKITKRGQNVTFRCDPISEHNRLYWYRQTLGQGPEFLTYFQNEAQLEKSRLLSDRFSAERPKGSFSTLEIQRTEQGDSAMYLCASRQGLASFADTQYFGPGTRLTVL.